The count of the clone carrying this T cell receptor beta chain is one. The antigen is not known. The CDR3 contains 12 residues. The germline gives CDR1 LGHNT, CDR2 FRNRAP. V was clipped by 6 bases and J by 0 bases, with 5 bases between them. Sequencing of TCR beta was performed on blood CD8+ and CD4+ T cells. The sample originates from a study of CD8 T cells in Susac syndrome. Notes on the study in general: Clonal expansion of CD8+ cells in Susac peaked in TEMRA cells (and in active patients). Detection of Susac-specific public clones gave 15 to 20 in total CD8+ repertoires and about five in CD8+ TEMRA repertoires.

RNA was extracted with the RNeasy kit, and a quantity of about 0.45 to 1 ug was reverse transcribed using random hexamers. The TCR beta CDR3 was amplified by immunoSEQ multiplex PCR across 54 Vbeta, 13 Jbeta. One entry per CDR3 protein results from TCRdb running MiXCR on the immunoSEQ multiplex PCR reads. The sample carries 200,000 or so distinct CDR3 sequences, approximately 95% recorded once. Sequences were obtained from CD8+ T cells from PBMCs. The source of this sequence is a human donor with Susac syndrome. V is TRBV12-5 and J is TRBJ1-1; D unresolved. For the CDR3, the DNA is TGTGCTAGTGGGACATTGAACACTGAAGCTTTCTTT. It yields the protein CASGTLNTEAFF.